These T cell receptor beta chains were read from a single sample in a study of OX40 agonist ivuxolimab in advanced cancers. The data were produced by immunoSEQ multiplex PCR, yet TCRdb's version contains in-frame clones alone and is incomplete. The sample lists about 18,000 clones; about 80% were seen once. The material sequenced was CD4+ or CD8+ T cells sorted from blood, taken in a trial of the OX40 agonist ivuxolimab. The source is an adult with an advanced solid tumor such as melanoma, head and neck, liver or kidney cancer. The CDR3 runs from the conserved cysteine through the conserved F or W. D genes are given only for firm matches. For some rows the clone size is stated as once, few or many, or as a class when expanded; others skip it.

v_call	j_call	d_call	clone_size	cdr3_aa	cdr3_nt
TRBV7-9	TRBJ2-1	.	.	CASSLAGGYYNEQFF	TGTGCCAGCAGCTTAGCGGGGGGCTATTACAATGAGCAGTTCTTC
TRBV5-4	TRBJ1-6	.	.	CASSPDYREIDSPLHF	TGTGCCAGCAGCCCCGACTACAGGGAGATCGATTCACCCCTCCACTTT
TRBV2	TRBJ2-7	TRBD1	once	CASPKGTGTDEQYF	TGTGCCAGCCCTAAGGGGACAGGGACCGACGAGCAGTACTTC
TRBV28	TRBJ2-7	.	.	CASSLGRLEQYF	TGTGCCAGCAGTCTCGGACGTCTAGAGCAGTACTTC
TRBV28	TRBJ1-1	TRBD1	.	CASSLLQGIVTAFF	TGTGCCAGCAGTTTGTTACAGGGGATAGTTACAGCTTTCTTT
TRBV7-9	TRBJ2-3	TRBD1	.	CASSVGQGKDTQYF	TGTGCCAGCAGCGTGGGACAGGGGAAAGATACGCAGTATTTT
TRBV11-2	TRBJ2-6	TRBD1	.	CASSPGGWDRNSGANVLTF	TGTGCCAGCAGCCCTGGAGGTTGGGACAGAAATTCTGGGGCCAACGTCCTGACTTTC
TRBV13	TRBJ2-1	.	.	CASSYPGGQQFF	TGTGCCAGCAGTTACCCGGGGGGCCAGCAGTTCTTC
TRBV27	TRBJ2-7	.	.	CASSQYPGLNTYYEQYF	TGTGCCAGCAGTCAGTACCCGGGGCTAAATACCTACTACGAGCAGTACTTC
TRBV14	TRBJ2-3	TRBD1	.	CASSHGQGLTSTDTQYF	TGTGCCAGCAGCCATGGACAGGGTCTAACTAGCACAGATACGCAGTATTTT
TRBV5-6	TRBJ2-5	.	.	CASSYGSGETQYF	TGTGCCAGCAGCTACGGATCCGGAGAGACCCAGTACTTC
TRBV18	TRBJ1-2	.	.	CASSPPARNYGYTF	TGTGCCAGCTCACCACCGGCCAGGAACTATGGCTACACCTTC
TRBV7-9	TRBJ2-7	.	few	CASSSPLASEQYF	TGTGCCAGCAGCTCCCCACTCGCGAGCGAGCAGTACTTC
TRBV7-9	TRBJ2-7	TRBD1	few	CASSPWDSYEQYF	TGTGCCAGCAGCCCCTGGGACAGCTACGAGCAGTACTTC
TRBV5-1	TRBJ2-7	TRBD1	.	CASSFGDSVYEQYF	TGCGCCAGCTCCTTCGGGGACAGCGTCTACGAGCAGTACTTC
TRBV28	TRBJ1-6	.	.	CASSPTGEGNSPLHF	TGTGCCAGCAGTCCTACCGGGGAAGGTAATTCACCCCTCCACTTT
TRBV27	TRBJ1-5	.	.	CASSLAGGRFSNQPQHF	TGTGCCAGCAGTTTGGCTGGAGGACGGTTCAGCAATCAGCCCCAGCATTTT
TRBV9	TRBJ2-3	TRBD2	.	CASSVGRGSTDTQYF	TGTGCCAGCAGCGTAGGGCGGGGGAGCACAGATACGCAGTATTTT
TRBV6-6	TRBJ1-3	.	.	CASSYLRRSGNTIYF	TGTGCCAGCAGTTACCTCAGACGCTCTGGAAACACCATATATTTT
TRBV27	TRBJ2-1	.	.	CASSLSGNPAYNEQFF	TGTGCCAGCAGTTTGTCGGGGAACCCCGCCTACAATGAGCAGTTCTTC
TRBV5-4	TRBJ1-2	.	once	CASSLGAGYTF	TGTGCCAGCAGCTTGGGCGCCGGCTACACCTTC
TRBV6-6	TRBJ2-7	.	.	CASSYSGEHYEQYF	TGTGCCAGCAGTTACTCGGGTGAACACTACGAGCAGTACTTC